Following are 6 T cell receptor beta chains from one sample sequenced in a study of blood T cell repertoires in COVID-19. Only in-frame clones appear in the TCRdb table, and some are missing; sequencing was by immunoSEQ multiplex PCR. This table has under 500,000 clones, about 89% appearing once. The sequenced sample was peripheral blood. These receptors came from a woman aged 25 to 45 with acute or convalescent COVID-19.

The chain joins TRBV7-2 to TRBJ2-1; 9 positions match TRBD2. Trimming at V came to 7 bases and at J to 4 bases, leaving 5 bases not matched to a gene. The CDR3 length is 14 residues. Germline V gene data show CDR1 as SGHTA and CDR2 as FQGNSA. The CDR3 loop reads CASTGLAGYNEQFF. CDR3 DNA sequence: TGTGCCAGCACCGGCCTAGCGGGATACAATGAGCAGTTCTTC.

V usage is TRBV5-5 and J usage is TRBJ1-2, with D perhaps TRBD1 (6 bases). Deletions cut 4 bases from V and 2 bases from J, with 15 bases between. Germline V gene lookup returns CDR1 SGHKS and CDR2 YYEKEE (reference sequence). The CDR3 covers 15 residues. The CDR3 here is CASSPATGLNYGYTF. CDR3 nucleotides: TGTGCCAGCAGCCCCGCTACAGGGTTAAACTATGGCTACACCTTC.

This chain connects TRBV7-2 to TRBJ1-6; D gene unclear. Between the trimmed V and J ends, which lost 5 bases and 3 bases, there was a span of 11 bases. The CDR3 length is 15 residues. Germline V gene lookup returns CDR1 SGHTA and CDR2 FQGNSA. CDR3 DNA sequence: TGTGCCAGCAGCGGGCCCGGGGTCTATAATTCACCCCTCCACTTT. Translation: CASSGPGVYNSPLHF.

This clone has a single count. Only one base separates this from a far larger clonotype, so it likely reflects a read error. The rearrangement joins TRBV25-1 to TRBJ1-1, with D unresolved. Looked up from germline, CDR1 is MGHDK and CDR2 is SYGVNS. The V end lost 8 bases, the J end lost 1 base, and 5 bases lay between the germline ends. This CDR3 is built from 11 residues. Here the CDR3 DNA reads TGTGCCAGCCGGTGGAACACTGAAGCTTTCTTT. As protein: CASRWNTEAFF.

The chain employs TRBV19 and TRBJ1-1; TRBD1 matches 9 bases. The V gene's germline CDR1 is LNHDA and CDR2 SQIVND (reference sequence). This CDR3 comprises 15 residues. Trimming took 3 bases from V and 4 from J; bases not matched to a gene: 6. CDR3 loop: CASSMPGQGVTEAFF. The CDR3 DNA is TGTGCCAGTAGTATGCCGGGACAGGGTGTCACTGAAGCTTTCTTT.

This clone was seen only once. CDR3 sequence (DNA): TGTGCCAGCAGCGCCGGGACAGGGGATGGCACCGGGGAGCTGTTTTTT. This codes for CASSAGTGDGTGELFF. J is TRBJ2-2 and V is TRBV11-1; 10 bases map to TRBD1. V dropped 5 bases and J dropped 4; count of bases not matched to a gene: 7. Per germline, CDR1 SGHAT and CDR2 FQDESV (reference sequence). The CDR3 is made up of 16 amino acids.